A single sample is the source of the 25 T cell receptor beta chains below, sequenced in a study of T cell responses to AZD1222 COVID-19 vaccine (dated by TCRdb to about 2021). The label giving this sample's time point can be read as: about 28 days (+/-7) after the second vaccine dose. To prepare the library, the immunoSEQ multiplex PCR assay was applied. TCRdb carries this immuneACCESS record with in-frame sequences only. Its versions omit some clonotypes, under half of them owing to an unresolved V gene in the studies checked, with the rest unexplained. Present in this sample are approximately 130,000 clones, 80% to 90% of which were seen just once. The top ten clones comprise approximately 9.8% of the sample. Sequenced here: peripheral blood, sampled 28 days after the second AZD1222 dose. All receptors derive from an adult who received the AZD1222 COVID-19 vaccine.

V is TRBV21-1 and J is TRBJ1-2. TRBV21-1 is reported as a pseudogene. This CDR3 is 15 amino acids long. CDR3 sequence reads: CASRGRLYPHYGYTF. The CDR3 bases are TGTGCCAGCAGGGGACGGCTTTATCCCCACTATGGCTACACCTTC.

This clone was seen a few times. This chain links TRBV18 with TRBJ1-6; D gene unclear. This CDR3 has 15 amino acids. V was pared by 3 bases and J by 1 base, with 7 bases between. In germline, CDR1 is KGHSH, CDR2 LQKENI. In DNA, the CDR3 is TGTGCCAGCTCACCTGGCGTGTCCTATAATTCACCCCTCCACTTT. Its translation is CASSPGVSYNSPLHF.

The CDR3 sequence: CAWSGGGSYNEQFF. The CDR3, as DNA: TGTGCCTGGTCCGGGGGGGGGTCCTACAATGAGCAGTTCTTC. The J gene is TRBJ2-1, the V gene TRBV30; 8 bases are a match to TRBD2. Germline assignment: CDR1 GTSNPN and CDR2 SVGIG (reference sequence). The CDR3 length is 14 residues. V lost 5 bases to trimming and J lost 1 base; unmatched junction nucleotides: 4.

The chain joins TRBV9 to TRBJ2-6, with 7 bases lining up with TRBD1. CDR3 length equals 15 residues. Germline V CDR1 and CDR2: SGDLS, YYNGEE. V shed 2 bases and J 4 bases; nucleotides not matched to a gene: 3. This chain's CDR3 is CASSVTGSGANVLTF. The CDR3 DNA is TGTGCCAGCAGCGTGACAGGGTCCGGGGCCAACGTCCTGACTTTC.

V usage is TRBV11-2 and J usage is TRBJ2-2; 8 nucleotides match TRBD2. J gave up 5 bases and V 4 bases, and 18 bases lay outside the gene matches. This CDR3 spans 19 amino acids. Per germline, CDR1 SGHAT and CDR2 FQNNGV. CDR3 protein: CASSSLRTDGRARTGELFF. CDR3 nucleotide sequence: TGTGCCAGCAGCTCCCTCAGAACTGACGGGAGGGCCCGGACCGGGGAGCTGTTTTTT.

The V call is TRBV2, the J call TRBJ1-6; 8 bases match TRBD1. The CDR3 consists of 15 residues. Per germline, CDR1 SNHLY and CDR2 FYNNEI. Trimming removed 5 bases from V and 10 bases from J; junction bases left unmatched: 10. CDR3 in amino acids: CASSYDRGIGSPLHF. In DNA form, the CDR3 reads TGTGCCAGCAGTTATGACAGGGGAATTGGCTCACCCCTCCACTTT. The whole variable domain, remainder taken from reference TRBV2 and TRBJ1-6, is EPEVTQTPSHQVTQMGQEVILRCVPISNHLYFYWYRQILGQKVEFLVSFYNNEISEKSEIFDDQFSVERPDGSNFTLKIRSTKLEDSAMYFCASSYDRGIGSPLHFGNGTRLTVT.

This clone appeared a few times. The CDR3 is CSASPLDGRAGETQYF. Written as DNA, the CDR3 is TGCAGTGCTAGTCCTCTAGACGGGAGGGCAGGGGAGACCCAGTACTTC. This chain links TRBV20-1 with TRBJ2-5, with 8 bases matching TRBD2. V trimming: 3 bases; J trimming: 5 bases; junction bases outside the gene matches: 14. This CDR3 contains 16 residues. Germline lookup yields CDR1 DFQATT and CDR2 SNEGSKA (reference sequence).

In its sample, this clone was seen once. The rearrangement joins TRBV6-5 to TRBJ1-6; no clear D gene. Germline V gene sequence: CDR1 MNHEY, CDR2 SVGAGI. V was cut by 0 bases and J by 9 bases, with 15 bases left in between. The CDR3 sequence is 16 residues long. The CDR3, as DNA: TGTGCCAGCAGTTACTCGATGGCATTCGGCGGTTCACCCCTCCACTTT. Translation gives CASSYSMAFGGSPLHF.

This chain joins TRBV19 and TRBJ2-2, with unresolved D. The CDR3 has 15 residues. V gave up 3 bases and J gave up 1 base, with 9 bases separating them. From germline, CDR1 is LNHDA and CDR2 SQIVND (reference sequence). The DNA for the CDR3 is TGTGCCAGTAGTATGGCCCCAAGGAACACCGGGGAGCTGTTTTTT. Protein: CASSMAPRNTGELFF.

The chain has TRBV6-6 and TRBJ1-5; D gene ambiguous. The CDR3 length is 12 residues. Trimming removed 1 base at V and 7 bases at J, with 5 bases between. Germline CDR1 MNHNY, CDR2 SVGAGI (reference sequence). The CDR3 coding sequence is TGTGCCAGCAGTTACTTGGAACAGCCCCAGCATTTT. Translated, it gives CASSYLEQPQHF.

The chain is built from TRBV27 and TRBJ1-6, with D maybe TRBD1 (6 bases). This CDR3 contains 17 residues. Between the trimmed V and J ends, which lost 5 bases and 12 bases, there was a span of 26 bases. The germline CDR1 and CDR2 sequences are MNHEY and SMNVEV (reference sequence). This CDR3 reads CASSPSGGRISRGPLHF. Here the CDR3 DNA reads TGTGCCAGCAGTCCCTCGGGGGGCCGAATCTCAAGAGGACCCCTCCACTTT.

This sequence joins TRBV11-2 and TRBJ1-1; a possible D gene is TRBD1 (5 bases). Germline V gives CDR1 SGHAT, CDR2 FQNNGV. This CDR3 is built from 15 residues. The germline V and J ends were trimmed by 3 bases and 0 bases, with 11 bases remaining between them. For the CDR3, the DNA is TGTGCCAGCAGCTTTGCCGGGGCGATGAACACTGAAGCTTTCTTT. Translating gives CASSFAGAMNTEAFF.

V usage is TRBV2 and J usage is TRBJ2-1, with D hard to call. The CDR3 runs to 11 residues. The germline V and J ends were trimmed by 7 bases and 6 bases, with 7 bases remaining between them. CDR1 and CDR2 from the germline V gene are SNHLY and FYNNEI. CDR3 residues: CASKFSNEQFF. CDR3 in DNA: TGTGCCAGCAAGTTCAGCAATGAGCAGTTCTTC.

J is TRBJ2-1 and V is TRBV20-1, with D perhaps being TRBD1 or TRBD2 (5 bases each). V was trimmed by 3 bases and J by 2 bases, leaving 11 bases between them. The CDR3 runs 14 residues. Germline V gene sequence: CDR1 DFQATT, CDR2 SNEGSKA (reference sequence). CDR3 DNA sequence: TGCAGTGCTAGTCCCACGGGACCCTACAATGAGCAGTTCTTC. It is translated as CSASPTGPYNEQFF.

This clone was seen a single time. The CDR3 DNA is TGTGCCAGCAGCGTCGATCCGAGCTCCTACAATGAGCAGTTCTTC. Protein sequence: CASSVDPSSYNEQFF. The J gene is TRBJ2-1, the V gene TRBV9; D uncertain. Trimming pared 2 bases from V and 0 bases from J, leaving 9 bases between. CDR3 length equals 15 residues. CDR1 and CDR2 (germline): SGDLS, YYNGEE. Drawing the rest from reference TRBV9 and TRBJ2-1, the complete variable domain is DSGVTQTPKHLITATGQRVTLRCSPRSGDLSVYWYQQSLDQGLQFLIQYYNGEERAKGNILERFSAQQFPDLHSELNLSSLELGDSALYFCASSVDPSSYNEQFFGPGTRLTVL.

This chain uses TRBV24-1 with TRBJ2-1; 9 bases are shared with TRBD1. The CDR3 runs 15 residues. Unmatched junction bases numbered 7, after V lost 2 bases and J lost 9 bases. Per the germline V gene, CDR1 is KGHDR and CDR2 is SFDVKD. CDR3 DNA sequence: TGTGCCACCAGTGATTACCCGGGACAGGGTGGTGAGCAGTTCTTC. It encodes CATSDYPGQGGEQFF.

The chain recombines TRBV3-1 (or the pseudogene TRBV3-2) with TRBJ1-5; the D gene is possibly TRBD1 (5 bases). There are 18 residues in the CDR3. CDR1 is LGHDT and CDR2 is YNNKEL in the germline V gene (reference sequence). V was cut by 4 bases and J by 0 bases, with 19 bases left in between. The CDR3 sequence is CASSPAGRAKYSNQPQHF. DNA for the CDR3: TGTGCCAGCAGCCCTGCCGGCAGGGCAAAGTATAGCAATCAGCCCCAGCATTTT.

This clone was recorded once. V and J are TRBV2 and TRBJ1-1; no definite D call. The CDR3 consists of 14 residues. V gave up 4 bases and J gave up 0 bases, with 9 bases separating them. Germline CDR1 is SNHLY and CDR2 is FYNNEI. The chain's CDR3 is CASSGASMNTEAFF. CDR3 nucleotide sequence: TGTGCCAGCAGTGGCGCCAGCATGAACACTGAAGCTTTCTTT.

This sequence joins TRBV5-8 and TRBJ1-5; 8 bases agree with TRBD1. The ends lost 4 bases at V and 0 bases at J; junction bases unmatched: 9. The CDR3 loop spans 17 amino acids. The germline gives CDR1 SGHTS, CDR2 YDEGEE. As DNA, the CDR3 is TGTGCCAGCAGCGCTACTCTGACAGGGGATAGCAATCAGCCCCAGCATTTT. This gives the protein CASSATLTGDSNQPQHF.

The chain recombines TRBV5-1 with TRBJ1-3; 7 positions match TRBD1. With 0 bases clipped from V and 1 base from J, the junction kept 4 bases outside the gene matches. Per germline, CDR1 SGHRS and CDR2 YFSETQ. This CDR3 has 16 residues. The CDR3 sequence is CASSLAPRGSGNTIYF. CDR3 DNA sequence: TGCGCCAGCAGCTTGGCCCCCAGGGGGTCTGGAAACACCATATATTTT.

The chain is built from TRBV30 and TRBJ2-7; D uncertain. Looked up from germline, CDR1 is GTSNPN and CDR2 is SVGIG (reference sequence). V was clipped by 1 base and J by 4 bases, with 20 bases between them. The CDR3 runs 16 residues. CDR3 protein: CAWSGKFAPRGYEQYF. The DNA of the CDR3 is TGTGCCTGGAGTGGGAAGTTTGCCCCCCGAGGTTACGAGCAGTACTTC.

The chain links TRBV25-1 to TRBJ2-6, with a weak D call TRBD1 (5 bases). The germline gives CDR1 MGHDK, CDR2 SYGVNS. The CDR3 sequence is 15 residues long. Trimming removed 6 bases from V and 1 base from J, with 10 bases in between. The CDR3 nucleotides are TGTGCCAGCAGCCGTACAGGTTCTGGGGCCAACGTCCTGACTTTC. As protein: CASSRTGSGANVLTF.

The chain recombines TRBV19 with TRBJ2-2, with D possibly matching TRBD1 (5 bases). CDR1 is LNHDA, CDR2 SQIVND, per germline (reference sequence). The CDR3 runs to 15 residues. Trimming removed 3 bases from V and 7 bases from J, with 15 bases in between. This chain's CDR3 is CASSISRVVIGELFF. The CDR3 bases are TGTGCCAGTAGTATTTCCAGGGTGGTTATCGGGGAGCTGTTTTTT.

The chain carries TRBV29-1 and TRBJ1-1, with 8 bases lining up with TRBD1. This CDR3 has 13 residues. J gave up 1 base and V 4 bases, and 2 bases lay outside the gene matches. Germline V lookup: CDR1 SQVTM, CDR2 ANQGSEA. CDR3 amino acids: CSVVGTGNTEAFF. As DNA, the CDR3 is TGCAGCGTTGTAGGGACAGGGAACACTGAAGCTTTCTTT.

The V gene is TRBV12-3 or TRBV12-4, the J gene TRBJ2-2; the D is unclear. V lost 6 bases, J lost 10 bases, and 15 bases lay in between. CDR3 length: 13 residues. DNA of the CDR3: TGTGCCAGCAGCAAGGCGCGCCCCGAGGAGCTGTTTTTT. Translation gives CASSKARPEELFF.